This T cell receptor (beta chain) was observed in a study of blood T cell repertoires in COVID-19. On the study more broadly: Samples taken during acute and convalescent COVID-19 were collected in the United States, Italy and Spain. PBMCs, B-cell-depleted T cells, or T cells provided the cDNA or gDNA that made up the material.

Germline CDR1 LGHNA, CDR2 YNFKEQ. V shed 0 bases and J shed 1 base, with 10 bases lying between them. This CDR3 is built from 17 residues. The authors' processing: The authors estimated nucleated cell counts from reference gene primer amplification. Sequenced by immunoSEQ multiplex PCR; TCRdb stores in-frame clones only, minus some. Clone size and V and J calls were adopted from that table, with D and trimming inferred from the DNA. The sample has roughly 100,000 clones; approximately 77% are singletons. This TCR derives from a woman older than 75 with acute or convalescent COVID-19. This sequence joins TRBV4-2 and TRBJ2-6, with D perhaps TRBD1 (5 bases). The sequenced sample consisted of peripheral blood. The CDR3 nucleotides are TGTGCCAGCAGCCAAGATCGGGCAGGGTCTGGGGCCAACGTCCTGACTTTC. It codes for CASSQDRAGSGANVLTF.